Below, 5 T cell receptor beta chains from the same sample are listed, as sequenced in a study of glioma-infiltrating T cells after dendritic cell vaccination. Specified time point: after dendritic cell vaccination, including at tumor progression/relapse. Generated by immunoSEQ multiplex PCR, the TCRdb table keeps only in-frame clones and is missing some. Counted here are 91,000 or so clones, around 80% occurring once; the ten biggest clones make up around 5.4%. Sequenced here: blood, sampled after dendritic cell vaccination. The source of these receptors is a human donor with glioblastoma.

This sequence joins TRBV5-1 and TRBJ2-1; D perhaps matches TRBD2 (5 bases). CDR3 size: 15 residues. Germline CDR1 and CDR2: SGHRS and YFSETQ. V shed 4 bases and J shed 2 bases, with 13 bases lying between them. CDR3 residues: CASSQGSGPYNEQFF. CDR3 DNA sequence: TGCGCCAGCAGCCAAGGGAGCGGCCCCTACAATGAGCAGTTCTTC.

This rearrangement joins TRBV2 to TRBJ2-5; D gene uncertain. Trimming cost V 3 bases and J 4 bases, with 6 bases left between them. Germline assignment: CDR1 SNHLY and CDR2 FYNNEI. This CDR3 region has 12 residues. The CDR3 sequence is CASSERAETQYF. Written as DNA, the CDR3 is TGTGCCAGCAGTGAGCGAGCAGAGACCCAGTACTTC. Full variable domain (outside the CDR3, taken from reference TRBV2 and TRBJ2-5): EPEVTQTPSHQVTQMGQEVILRCVPISNHLYFYWYRQILGQKVEFLVSFYNNEISEKSEIFDDQFSVERPDGSNFTLKIRSTKLEDSAMYFCASSERAETQYFGPGTRLLVL.

The J gene is TRBJ1-1, the V gene TRBV6-5; 7 nucleotides match TRBD1. The V and J ends lost 6 bases and 2 bases, in that order; junction bases with no gene match: 6. The V gene's germline CDR1 is MNHEY and CDR2 SVGAGI. The CDR3 extends over 14 amino acids. DNA for the CDR3: TGTGCCAGCAGGGGCGGACAGGTTAACACTGAAGCTTTCTTT. Encoded protein: CASRGGQVNTEAFF.

This clone appeared a few times. V and J are TRBV5-1 and TRBJ2-5, with 8 bases lining up with TRBD2. The CDR3 has 16 residues. Germline lookup yields CDR1 SGHRS and CDR2 YFSETQ. J gave up 4 bases and V 0 bases, and 8 bases lay outside the gene matches. The CDR3, as DNA: TGCGCCAGCAGCTTGGCTCCCGCGGGGGGCTCAGAGACCCAGTACTTC. It translates to CASSLAPAGGSETQYF. Filled out from reference TRBV5-1 and TRBJ2-5, the complete variable domain reads KAGVTQTPRYLIKTRGQQVTLSCSPISGHRSVSWYQQTPGQGLQFLFEYFSETQRNKGNFPGRFSGRQFSNSRSEMNVSTLELGDSALYLCASSLAPAGGSETQYFGPGTRLLVL.

Concerning this clone itself: Relative to the germline gene, one junction end is altered; a read error may explain this. The chain joins TRBV7-7 to TRBJ2-5, with a possible D match to TRBD2 (7 bases). The CDR3 spans 13 residues. Germline-derived CDR1 and CDR2 are SSHAT and FNYEAQ (reference sequence). In DNA, the CDR3 is TGTGCTAGCACCCCGGGCGGGGGCGAGACCCAGTACTTC. Translation gives CASTPGGGETQYF.